The 24 T cell receptor beta chains below all came from one sample that was sequenced in a study of patients and donors after allogeneic stem cell transplantation. Using its own MiXCR run on the RT-PCR reads, TCRdb lists one record per CDR3 protein. The sample holds roughly 880,000 distinct CDR3 sequences; more than 15% are singletons and the top ten take 6%. Sequenced material: blood, either unsorted or a sorted T cell fraction (not recorded which). Source of these receptors: a human donor who was either an allogeneic HSCT recipient or a stem cell or donor lymphocyte infusion donor (not recorded which). It is not recorded whose cells these are; they may come from a transplant donor.

CDR3 nucleotide sequence: TGTGCCACCAGCGTCGGACTAGGACGCACAGATACGCAGTATTTT. Translation: CATSVGLGRTDTQYF. This chain links TRBV15 with TRBJ2-3; 7 bases line up with TRBD2. Germline-derived CDR1 and CDR2 are LNHNV and YYDKDF (reference sequence). V was pared by 5 bases and J by 1 base, with 6 bases of the junction left unmatched. The length of the CDR3 is 15 residues.

In this sample, this clonotype turned up a few times. The chain carries TRBV12-3 or TRBV12-4 and TRBJ2-7, with D uncertain. The CDR3 is 14 amino acids. V was cut by 3 bases and J by 6 bases, with 15 bases left in between. CDR3 bases: TGTGCCAGCAGTTTCTCTTCCTATTGGCGCGAGCAGTACTTC. Its protein is CASSFSSYWREQYF.

This clonotype came up a few times. This chain links TRBV9 with TRBJ2-2; D remains ambiguous. Germline loops: CDR1 SGDLS, CDR2 YYNGEE. Trimming shortened V by 3 bases and J by 5 bases, and 5 bases separated the two germline ends. CDR3 size: 12 residues. The CDR3 region has the DNA TGTGCCAGCAGCGCTCTAACCGGGGAGCTGTTTTTT. This gives the protein CASSALTGELFF. The full variable domain, its missing parts supplied by reference TRBV9 and TRBJ2-2, is DSGVTQTPKHLITATGQRVTLRCSPRSGDLSVYWYQQSLDQGLQFLIQYYNGEERAKGNILERFSAQQFPDLHSELNLSSLELGDSALYFCASSALTGELFFGEGSRLTVL.

This clonotype was seen only a few times. V usage is TRBV7-2 and J usage is TRBJ2-7, with D unclear. The V gene's germline CDR1 is SGHTA and CDR2 FQGNSA. The CDR3 loop spans 13 amino acids. V shed 1 base and J shed 3 bases, with 7 bases lying between them. The CDR3 sequence: CASSLVGLYEQYF. The CDR3 DNA is TGTGCCAGCAGCTTAGTGGGTCTCTACGAGCAGTACTTC.

The table lists this clonotype with a few counts. The chain has TRBV3-1 and TRBJ2-1, with D possibly TRBD2 on 7 matching bases. Trimming took 4 bases from V and 8 from J, leaving 21 bases between them. The germline CDR1 and CDR2 sequences are LGHDT and YNNKEL (reference sequence). This CDR3 has 16 residues. The CDR3: CASSPAGGGVFDEQFF. In nucleotides, the CDR3 is TGTGCCAGCAGCCCCGCTGGAGGGGGGGTGTTCGATGAGCAGTTCTTC.

There are a few counts of this clonotype. The chain recombines TRBV28 with TRBJ2-3; 12 bases map to TRBD1. This CDR3 spans 16 amino acids. The V gene end was trimmed by 5 bases and the J gene end by 7 bases; junction bases not matched to a gene: 10. CDR1 and CDR2 (germline): MDHEN, SYDVKM. The CDR3 region has the DNA TGTGCCAGCAGTATTGGAGGGACAGGGGGCCCGAATACGCAGTATTTT. Its protein is CASSIGGTGGPNTQYF.

The chain combines TRBV7-9 with TRBJ2-7, with no clear D. CDR3 length: 15 residues. Trimming cost V 4 bases and J 0 bases, with 13 bases left between them. Germline-derived CDR1 and CDR2 are SEHNR and FQNEAQ (reference sequence). The CDR3 bases are TGTGCCAGCAGCTCGACTGGAAAAAGCTCCTACGAGCAGTACTTC. Translating gives CASSSTGKSSYEQYF.

The chain combines TRBV9 with TRBJ1-1; D might be TRBD1 (6 bases). The CDR3 spans 15 residues. Per the germline V gene, CDR1 is SGDLS and CDR2 is YYNGEE. V dropped 4 bases and J dropped 1 base, with 14 bases sitting between them. Here the CDR3 DNA reads TGTGCCAGCAGCCCAAGGGGGGACCAGAACACTGAAGCTTTCTTT. Translated: CASSPRGDQNTEAFF.

This clonotype was observed a handful of times. For the CDR3, the DNA is TGTGCCAGCAGTTCCATGACCGGGACTGTCTACGAGCAGTACTTC. Translation gives CASSSMTGTVYEQYF. The chain uses TRBV6-2 or TRBV6-3 and TRBJ2-7; D may be TRBD2 (6 bases). Trimming shortened V by 4 bases and J by 3 bases, and 16 bases separated the two germline ends. The CDR3 loop spans 15 amino acids. Germline CDR1 reads MNHEY; CDR2 reads SVGEGT.

This rearrangement joins TRBV4-1 to TRBJ2-4, with 7 bases that match TRBD1. CDR1 and CDR2 (germline): MGHRA, YSYEKL. With V trimmed by 2 bases and J by 0 bases, 7 bases remained unmatched. CDR3 size: 17 residues. The CDR3 coding sequence is TGCGCCAGCAGCCAACCCGGACAGGAACTAGCCAAAAACATTCAGTACTTC. Its protein product is CASSQPGQELAKNIQYF.

The chain uses TRBV6-2 or TRBV6-3 and TRBJ2-2; D gene unclear. V lost 7 bases, J lost 1 base, and 10 bases lay in between. Germline CDR1 is MNHEY and CDR2 is SVGEGT. The CDR3 extends over 14 amino acids. The chain's CDR3 is CASMEQWNTGELFF. The CDR3 DNA sequence: TGTGCCAGCATGGAACAGTGGAACACCGGGGAGCTGTTTTTT.

This clonotype has just a few counts. The chain uses TRBV6-1 and TRBJ2-3; D gene unclear. Germline V gene lookup returns CDR1 MNHNS and CDR2 SASEGT. This CDR3 region has 16 residues. The V end lost 6 bases, the J end lost 3 bases, and 19 bases lay between the germline ends. This CDR3 is CASSDLPEVRTDTQYF. In nucleotides, the CDR3 is TGTGCCAGCAGCGATCTACCTGAGGTCCGGACAGATACGCAGTATTTT.

The chain carries TRBV7-9 and TRBJ1-1; tentative D call: TRBD1 (6 bases). CDR1 SEHNR and CDR2 FQNEAQ come from the germline V gene (reference sequence). V was clipped by 0 bases and J by 1 base, with 9 bases between them. The CDR3 is made up of 15 amino acids. CDR3 sequence: CASSLAGGPNTEAFF. DNA of the CDR3: TGTGCCAGCAGCTTAGCGGGGGGGCCGAACACTGAAGCTTTCTTT.

The chain has TRBV30 and TRBJ2-2, with 9 bases fitting TRBD2. J was trimmed by 6 bases and V by 8 bases; bases with no gene match: 10. The CDR3 covers 14 residues. Looked up from germline, CDR1 is GTSNPN and CDR2 is SVGIG (reference sequence). CDR3: CAVGGTSRPGELFF. CDR3 DNA sequence: TGTGCCGTAGGGGGGACTAGCCGCCCCGGGGAGCTGTTTTTT.

The V gene is TRBV7-9, the J gene TRBJ2-7, with 8 positions matching TRBD2. The germline V gene has CDR1 SEHNR and CDR2 FQNEAQ (reference sequence). The CDR3 extends over 15 amino acids. With 1 base clipped from V and 5 bases from J, the junction kept 7 bases outside the gene matches. The CDR3 DNA reads TGTGCCAGCAGCTTAGTGGGCAGCGGGGGCCACGAGCAGTACTTC. Amino acids: CASSLVGSGGHEQYF.

The rearrangement links TRBV7-9 to TRBJ2-1; 11 nucleotides line up with TRBD2. Trimming removed 5 bases from V and 3 bases from J; junction bases left unmatched: 9. The CDR3 covers 17 residues. Germline CDR1 SEHNR, CDR2 FQNEAQ (reference sequence). CDR3 residues: CASSPVGTSGYYNEQFF. The DNA for the CDR3 is TGTGCCAGCAGCCCTGTGGGGACTAGCGGATACTACAATGAGCAGTTCTTC.

As regards this clonotype: The junction departs from the called germline gene at one end, perhaps through a read error. The V gene is TRBV7-2, the J gene TRBJ2-7; tentative D call: TRBD2 (5 bases). The germline gives CDR1 SGHTA, CDR2 FQGNSA. The CDR3 is 15 amino acids. The CDR3 reads CPSSRDVAITYEQYF. Here the CDR3 DNA reads TGTCCCAGCAGCCGGGATGTGGCGATTACCTACGAGCAGTACTTC.

The rearrangement uses TRBV6-2 or TRBV6-3 and TRBJ1-5; D is perhaps TRBD1 (5 bases). Germline lookup yields CDR1 MNHEY and CDR2 SVGEGT. This CDR3 has 19 residues. Trimming shortened V by 6 bases and J by 4 bases, and 28 bases separated the two germline ends. The CDR3 nucleotides read TGTGCCAGCAGCATAACCTCGGGGCCTGGGGGACGAGGGAATCAGCCCCAGCATTTT. Its protein product is CASSITSGPGGRGNQPQHF.

This clonotype came up many times. This chain connects TRBV9 to TRBJ1-5, with 8 positions matching TRBD1. The V gene's germline CDR1 is SGDLS and CDR2 YYNGEE. V lost 2 bases and J lost 6; bases outside the gene matches: 4. The CDR3 loop spans 14 amino acids. The CDR3 is CASSVGQGGQPQHF. The CDR3 coding sequence is TGTGCCAGCAGCGTTGGACAGGGAGGTCAGCCCCAGCATTTT.

This clonotype was recorded a few times. The chain combines TRBV27 with TRBJ2-7, with D perhaps matching TRBD1 or TRBD2 (5 bases each). CDR1 is MNHEY and CDR2 is SMNVEV in the germline V gene (reference sequence). The CDR3 is made up of 12 amino acids. The V gene lost 5 bases and the J gene lost 7 bases, with 12 bases spanning the gap. CDR3 residues: CASSPPEGEQYF. The DNA of the CDR3 is TGTGCCAGCAGTCCCCCTGAGGGGGAGCAGTACTTC.

This clonotype appeared a few times. CDR3 nucleotides: TGCAGTGCTTCGAAGGCCGCCACCGGGGAGCTGTTTTTT. It specifies CSASKAATGELFF. The rearrangement links TRBV20-1 to TRBJ2-2; D is undetermined. The CDR3 runs to 13 residues. Germline V gene data show CDR1 as DFQATT and CDR2 as SNEGSKA (reference sequence). Trimming took 5 bases from V and 4 from J, leaving 11 bases between them.

The V call is TRBV7-2, the J call TRBJ2-5; D possibly corresponds to TRBD1 (6 bases). The ends were cut back, 6 bases at V and 5 bases at J, with 19 bases in the middle. The germline CDR1 and CDR2 sequences are SGHTA and FQGNSA. The CDR3 covers 15 residues. DNA for the CDR3: TGTGCCAGCAGGTTCTTGCACCGGGACACTGAGACCCAGTACTTC. Its translation: CASRFLHRDTETQYF.

This chain joins TRBV10-3 and TRBJ2-7; either TRBD1 or TRBD2 may supply D (5 bases each). Germline V gene data show CDR1 as ENHRY and CDR2 as SYGVKD. Trimming took 7 bases from V and 4 from J, leaving 17 bases between them. The CDR3 sequence is 14 residues long. CDR3 DNA sequence: TGTGCCATCAATCGAGACAGCAAGCGGTACGAGCAGTACTTC. Its protein is CAINRDSKRYEQYF.

This clonotype was recorded at least ten times. This chain joins TRBV12-3 or TRBV12-4 and TRBJ2-7; possible D gene TRBD2, 6 bases. Deletions cut 8 bases from V and 2 bases from J, with 13 bases between. This CDR3 region has 13 residues. CDR3: CASGHGGTYEQYF. The CDR3 DNA is TGTGCCAGCGGTCATGGGGGGACCTACGAGCAGTACTTC.